The clone carrying this T cell receptor (beta chain) was found a few times. The target antigen is unknown. RNA transcripts were the template for amplifying TCR beta CDR3 regions. In the first-round RT-PCR of the TCR CDR3, the HTBI primer set was used. TCRdb reprocessed the multiplex PCR reads via MiXCR and lists one record per CDR3 protein. The data contain nearly 750,000 distinct CDR3 sequences, about a third of them singletons. The sample belongs to a study of T cells in Graves' hyperthyroidism and ophthalmopathy. Looking at the study overall: Once the initial diagnosis was made, peripheral blood was obtained before any treatment.

Overall study findings and caveats: Ophthalmopathy could be told apart from stable hyperthyroidism with a 13 V-J model.

This CDR3 comprises 16 residues. CDR1 is SGHVS and CDR2 is FQNEAQ in the germline V gene. The V end lost 5 bases, the J end lost 0 bases, and 14 bases lay between the germline ends. The sample taken for sequencing was blood. This TCR came from a woman aged 40 to 49 with Graves' hyperthyroidism. V usage is TRBV7-8 and J usage is TRBJ1-3; a weak D match, TRBD1 (5 bases). For the CDR3, the DNA is TGTGCCAGCAGCGCGAGGGGACTCAACTCTGGAAACACCATATATTTT. Residues: CASSARGLNSGNTIYF.